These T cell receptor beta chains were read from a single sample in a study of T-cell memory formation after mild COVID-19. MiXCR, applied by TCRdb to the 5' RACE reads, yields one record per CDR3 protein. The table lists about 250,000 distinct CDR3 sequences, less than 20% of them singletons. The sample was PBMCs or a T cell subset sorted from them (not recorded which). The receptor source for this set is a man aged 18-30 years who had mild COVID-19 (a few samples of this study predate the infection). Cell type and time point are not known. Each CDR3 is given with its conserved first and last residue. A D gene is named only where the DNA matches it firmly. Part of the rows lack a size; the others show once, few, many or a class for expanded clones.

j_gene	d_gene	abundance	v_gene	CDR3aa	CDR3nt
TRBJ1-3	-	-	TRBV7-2	CASSFAALFGNTIYF	TGTGCCAGCAGCTTTGCAGCTCTATTTGGAAACACCATATATTTT
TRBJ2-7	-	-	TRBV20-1	CSARDMGRTYEQYF	TGCAGTGCTAGAGATATGGGACGTACCTACGAGCAGTACTTC
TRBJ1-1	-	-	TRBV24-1	CATSESRVTEAFF	TGTGCCACCAGTGAGTCACGAGTCACTGAAGCTTTCTTT
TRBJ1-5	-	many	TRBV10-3	CATRNRADQPQHF	TGTGCCACCCGGAACAGGGCTGATCAGCCCCAGCATTTT
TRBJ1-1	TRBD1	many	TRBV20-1	CSVRDRVTEAFF	TGCAGTGTACGGGACAGGGTCACTGAAGCTTTCTTT
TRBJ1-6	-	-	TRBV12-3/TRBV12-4	CASSPRTYMNSPLHF	TGTGCCAGCAGTCCGAGGACCTATATGAATTCACCCCTCCACTTT
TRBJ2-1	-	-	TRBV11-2	CASSLDPPNEQFF	TGTGCCAGCAGCTTAGATCCCCCCAATGAGCAGTTCTTC
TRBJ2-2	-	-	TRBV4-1	CASRPRGPATGELFF	TGCGCCAGCAGACCCCGCGGGCCAGCCACCGGGGAGCTGTTTTTT
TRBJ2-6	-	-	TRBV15	CATSITGRYPGANVLTF	TGTGCCACCAGCATTACTGGACGCTACCCTGGGGCCAACGTCCTGACTTTC
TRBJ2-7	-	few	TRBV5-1	CASSLGVGGSYEQYF	TGCGCCAGCAGCCTGGGTGTCGGTGGGTCCTACGAGCAGTACTTC
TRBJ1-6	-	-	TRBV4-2	CASSQDQGSSYNSPLHF	TGTGCCAGCAGCCAAGACCAGGGGAGCTCCTATAATTCACCCCTCCACTTT
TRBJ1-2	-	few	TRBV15	CATSSQGYGYTF	TGTGCCACCAGCAGTCAGGGCTATGGCTACACCTTC
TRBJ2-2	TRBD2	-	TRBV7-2	CASSLAGGLLAGELFF	TGTGCCAGCAGCCTAGCGGGGGGGCTTTTAGCCGGGGAGCTGTTTTTT
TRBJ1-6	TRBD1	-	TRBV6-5	CASSYSTLDRLSPLHF	TGTGCCAGCAGTTACTCGACCCTGGACAGGCTTTCACCCCTCCACTTT
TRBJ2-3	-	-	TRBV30	CAWRSELHTQYF	TGTGCCTGGAGGTCCGAATTGCATACGCAGTATTTT
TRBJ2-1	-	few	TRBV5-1	CASSLATLGEQFF	TGCGCCAGCAGCTTGGCCACCCTTGGGGAGCAGTTCTTC
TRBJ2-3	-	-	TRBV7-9	CASSPNLVTDTQYF	TGTGCCAGCAGCCCTAACCTCGTCACAGATACGCAGTATTTT
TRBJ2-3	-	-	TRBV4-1	CASSQGGYRDTQYF	TGCGCCAGCAGCCAAGGAGGCTACCGTGATACGCAGTATTTT
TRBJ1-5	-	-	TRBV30	CAWSVQDNQPQHF	TGTGCCTGGAGTGTACAGGACAATCAGCCCCAGCATTTT
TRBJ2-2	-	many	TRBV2	CARAGGGTGELFF	TGTGCCAGAGCCGGGGGTGGCACCGGGGAGCTGTTTTTT
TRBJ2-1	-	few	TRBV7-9	CASSLPANEQFF	TGTGCCAGCAGCCTCCCCGCCAATGAGCAGTTCTTC
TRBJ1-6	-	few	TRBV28	CASSSGQGPSPLHF	TGTGCCAGCAGTTCCGGGCAGGGCCCATCACCCCTCCACTTT
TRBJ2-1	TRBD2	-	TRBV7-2	CASSPGGTTYNEQFF	TGTGCCAGCAGCCCCGGGGGGACTACCTACAATGAGCAGTTCTTC
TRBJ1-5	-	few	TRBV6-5	CASSDRSYSNQPQHF	TGTGCCAGCAGTGACAGATCCTATAGCAATCAGCCCCAGCATTTT
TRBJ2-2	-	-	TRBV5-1	CASSLAADTGELFF	TGCGCCAGCAGCTTGGCGGCGGACACCGGGGAGCTGTTTTTT
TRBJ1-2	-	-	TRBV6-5	CASSYSSIRLEGSGYTF	TGTGCCAGCAGTTACTCGAGTATACGTCTCGAAGGCAGCGGCTACACCTTC
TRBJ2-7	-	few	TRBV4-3	CASSRGPSEQYF	TGCGCCAGCAGCCGGGGACCCAGCGAGCAGTACTTC
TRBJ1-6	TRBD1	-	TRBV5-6	CASTQRTGAMHSPLHF	TGTGCCAGCACCCAACGGACAGGGGCGATGCATTCACCCCTCCACTTT
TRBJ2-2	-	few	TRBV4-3	CASSQMTTTTGELFF	TGCGCCAGCAGCCAGATGACTACAACCACCGGGGAGCTGTTTTTT
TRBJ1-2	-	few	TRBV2	CASSAGTDNYGYTF	TGTGCCAGCAGCGCCGGGACGGATAACTATGGCTACACCTTC
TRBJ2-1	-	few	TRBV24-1	CATSDDNEQFF	TGTGCCACCAGTGACGACAATGAGCAGTTCTTC
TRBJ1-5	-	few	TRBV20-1	CSASPNTEYQPQHF	TGCAGTGCTAGCCCGAACACGGAATATCAGCCCCAGCATTTT
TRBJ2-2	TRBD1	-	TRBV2	CASSNRGRLTGELFF	TGTGCCAGCAGTAACAGGGGGCGCCTCACCGGGGAGCTGTTTTTT
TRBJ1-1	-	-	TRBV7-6	CASSFGVENTEAFF	TGTGCCAGCAGCTTCGGGGTTGAGAACACTGAAGCTTTCTTT
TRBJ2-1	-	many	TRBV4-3	CASSQDWDNEQFF	TGCGCCAGCAGCCAAGATTGGGACAATGAGCAGTTCTTC
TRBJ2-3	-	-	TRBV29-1	CSVEYQAKDTQYF	TGCAGCGTTGAATACCAGGCGAAAGATACGCAGTATTTT
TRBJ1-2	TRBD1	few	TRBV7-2	CASSRGGPNYGYTF	TGTGCCAGCAGCCGAGGGGGCCCTAACTATGGCTACACCTTC